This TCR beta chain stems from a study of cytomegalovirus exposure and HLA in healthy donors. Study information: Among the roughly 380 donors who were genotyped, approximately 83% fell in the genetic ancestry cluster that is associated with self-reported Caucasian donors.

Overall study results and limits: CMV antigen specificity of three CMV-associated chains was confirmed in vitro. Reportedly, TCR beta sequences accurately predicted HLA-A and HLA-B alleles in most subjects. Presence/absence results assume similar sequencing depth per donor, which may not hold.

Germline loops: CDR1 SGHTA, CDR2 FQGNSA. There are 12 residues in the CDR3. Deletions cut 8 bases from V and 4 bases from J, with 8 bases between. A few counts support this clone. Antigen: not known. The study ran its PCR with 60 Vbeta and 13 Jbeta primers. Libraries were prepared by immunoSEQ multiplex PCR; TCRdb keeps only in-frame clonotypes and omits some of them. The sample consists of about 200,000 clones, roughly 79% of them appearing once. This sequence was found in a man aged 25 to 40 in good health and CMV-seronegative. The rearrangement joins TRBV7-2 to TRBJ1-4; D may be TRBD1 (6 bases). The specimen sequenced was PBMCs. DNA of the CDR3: TGTGCCAGCGGCAGGGGTAATGAAAAACTGTTTTTT. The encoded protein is CASGRGNEKLFF.